The present TCR beta chain was sequenced within a study of shared clonotypes between healthy human individuals. About the research overall: Per donor, three plates held CD4 naive cells, three held CD4 memory, two held CD8 naive and one held CD8 memory.

Selected positively for CCR7 and CD45RO-negative, naive CD8 cells excluded terminally differentiated effector memory CD45RA+ cells. The study, taken as a whole, reports: The naive CD4 repertoires of a few donors were compared, and around 4.9% of clonotypes were shared. For sorted subsets, rarefaction showed incomplete sequencing despite large depth.

The study ran the assay at deep level. Measured with immunoSEQ multiplex PCR; TCRdb has only the in-frame clones, and not every one. The sample consists of about 2.1 million clones, 85% to 95% of them appearing once. On this clone itself: Its target is unknown. The same CDR3 arises from other DNA sequences in this sample as well.

The length of the CDR3 is 11 residues. Per germline, CDR1 SGHNT and CDR2 YENEEA. The germline V and J ends were trimmed by 5 bases and 9 bases, with 8 bases remaining between them. The sample comprised naive CD8+ T cells from PBMCs. The origin of this receptor is a young man in good health. Some clones in this sample may be carry-over from other donors' samples. This chain uses TRBV11-3 with TRBJ2-1, with D possibly being TRBD2 (6 bases). The CDR3 loop reads CASSLGGEQFF. The CDR3 nucleotides are TGTGCCAGCAGCCTCGGGGGTGAGCAGTTCTTC. The entire variable domain, with the rest obtained from reference TRBV11-3 and TRBJ2-1, is as follows: EAGVVQSPRYKIIEKKQPVAFWCNPISGHNTLYWYLQNLGQGPELLIRYENEEAVDDSQLPKDRFSAERLKGVDSTLKIQPAELGDSAVYLCASSLGGEQFFGPGTRLTVL.